The clone carrying this T cell receptor beta chain was counted a few times. Antigen specificity is unknown. Amplification of TCR beta CDR3 regions was performed using RNA transcripts as template. Initially, a first-round RT-PCR of the TCR CDR3 employed the HTBI primer set. Each CDR3 protein is one row after TCRdb ran MiXCR on the multiplex PCR reads. The repertoire holds more than 650,000 distinct CDR3 sequences, around 15% seen once, with 10% in the top ten. Germline CDR1 reads SGHRS; CDR2 reads YFSETQ. Trimming removed 0 bases from V and 4 bases from J; junction bases left unmatched: 5. The length of the CDR3 is 16 residues. These data belong to a study of T cells in Graves' hyperthyroidism and ophthalmopathy. The overall study: Peripheral blood samples were taken at initial diagnosis, prior to any treatment.

Study-level results: From stable hyperthyroidism, ophthalmopathy was separated by a 13 V-J model.

The sequenced sample consisted of blood. The sequence was collected from a woman younger than 35 with Graves' hyperthyroidism. The V gene is TRBV5-1, the J gene TRBJ2-2; 8 nucleotides agree with TRBD2. The CDR3 here is CASSLVVAGPTGELFF. CDR3 coding DNA: TGCGCCAGCAGCTTGGTCGTAGCGGGGCCCACCGGGGAGCTGTTTTTT.